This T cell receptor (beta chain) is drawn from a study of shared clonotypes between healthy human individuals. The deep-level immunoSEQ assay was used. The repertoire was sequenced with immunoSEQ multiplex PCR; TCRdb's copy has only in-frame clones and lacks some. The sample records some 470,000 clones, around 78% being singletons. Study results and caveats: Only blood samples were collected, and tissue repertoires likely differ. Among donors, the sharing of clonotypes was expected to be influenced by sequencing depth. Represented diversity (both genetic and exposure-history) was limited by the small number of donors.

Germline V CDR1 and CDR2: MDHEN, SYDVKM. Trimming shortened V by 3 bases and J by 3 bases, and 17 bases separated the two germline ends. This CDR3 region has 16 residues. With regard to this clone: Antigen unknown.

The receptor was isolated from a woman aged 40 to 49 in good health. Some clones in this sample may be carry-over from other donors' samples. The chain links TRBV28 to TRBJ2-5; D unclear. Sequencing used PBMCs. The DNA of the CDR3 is TGTGCCAGCAGTTTTCCCCTCGAAGTCGCGGAAGAGACCCAGTACTTC. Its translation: CASSFPLEVAEETQYF.